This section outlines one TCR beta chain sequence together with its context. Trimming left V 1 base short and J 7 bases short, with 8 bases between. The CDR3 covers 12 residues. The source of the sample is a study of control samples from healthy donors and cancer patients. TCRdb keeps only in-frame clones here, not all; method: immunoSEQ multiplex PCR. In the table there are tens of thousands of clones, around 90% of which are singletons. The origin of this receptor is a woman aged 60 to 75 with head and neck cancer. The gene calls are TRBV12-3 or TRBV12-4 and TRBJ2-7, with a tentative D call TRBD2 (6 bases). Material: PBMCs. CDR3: CASSLVAGEQYF. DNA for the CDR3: TGTGCCAGCAGTTTAGTGGCGGGGGAGCAGTACTTC.